Included here is one T cell receptor beta chain sequence, with context. This specimen belongs to a study of T cells in severe cutaneous drug reactions. Germline CDR1 SQVTM, CDR2 ANQGSEA. The CDR3 loop spans 13 amino acids. TCR subtype-specific primers in iRepertoire multiplex PCR prepared libraries for bulk and single-cell sequencing. TCRdb re-called the multiplex PCR reads; every CDR3 protein appears as one record, without DNA. This sample's table has about 10,000 distinct CDR3 sequences. Sequenced patients had Stevens-Johnson syndrome or toxic epidermal necrolysis caused by carbamazepine. The origin of this receptor is a human donor with Stevens-Johnson syndrome, a severe cutaneous drug reaction. Sequencing was done on a sample of cells from a skin blister. The V gene is TRBV29-1, the J gene TRBJ2-5; the TCRdb call, TRBD1, lacks DNA for checking. The CDR3 is CSVAASGRETQYF.